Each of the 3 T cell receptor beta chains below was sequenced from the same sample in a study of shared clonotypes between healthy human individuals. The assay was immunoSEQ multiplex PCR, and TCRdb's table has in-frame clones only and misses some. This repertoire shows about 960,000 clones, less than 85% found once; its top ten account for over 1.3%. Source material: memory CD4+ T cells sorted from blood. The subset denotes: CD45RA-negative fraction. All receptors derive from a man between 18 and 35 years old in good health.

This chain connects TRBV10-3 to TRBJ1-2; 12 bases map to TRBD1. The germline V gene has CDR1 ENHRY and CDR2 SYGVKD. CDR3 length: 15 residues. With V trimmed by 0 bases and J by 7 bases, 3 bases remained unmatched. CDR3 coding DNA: TGTGCCATCAGTGAGTCGGGACAGGGGGCTGGTGGCTACACCTTC. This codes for CAISESGQGAGGYTF.

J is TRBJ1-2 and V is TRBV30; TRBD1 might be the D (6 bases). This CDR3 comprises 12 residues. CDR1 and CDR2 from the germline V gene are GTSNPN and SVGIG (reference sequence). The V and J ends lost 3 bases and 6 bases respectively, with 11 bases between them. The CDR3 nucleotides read TGTGCCTGGAGCCTTAGGACAGATGGCTACACCTTC. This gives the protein CAWSLRTDGYTF.

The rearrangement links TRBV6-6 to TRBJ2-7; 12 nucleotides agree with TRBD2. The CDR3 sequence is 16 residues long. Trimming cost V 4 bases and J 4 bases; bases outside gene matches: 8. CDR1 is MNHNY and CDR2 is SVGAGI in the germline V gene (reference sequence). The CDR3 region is CASSLGLAGIGYEQYF. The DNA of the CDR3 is TGTGCCAGCAGTTTAGGACTAGCGGGGATAGGGTACGAGCAGTACTTC.